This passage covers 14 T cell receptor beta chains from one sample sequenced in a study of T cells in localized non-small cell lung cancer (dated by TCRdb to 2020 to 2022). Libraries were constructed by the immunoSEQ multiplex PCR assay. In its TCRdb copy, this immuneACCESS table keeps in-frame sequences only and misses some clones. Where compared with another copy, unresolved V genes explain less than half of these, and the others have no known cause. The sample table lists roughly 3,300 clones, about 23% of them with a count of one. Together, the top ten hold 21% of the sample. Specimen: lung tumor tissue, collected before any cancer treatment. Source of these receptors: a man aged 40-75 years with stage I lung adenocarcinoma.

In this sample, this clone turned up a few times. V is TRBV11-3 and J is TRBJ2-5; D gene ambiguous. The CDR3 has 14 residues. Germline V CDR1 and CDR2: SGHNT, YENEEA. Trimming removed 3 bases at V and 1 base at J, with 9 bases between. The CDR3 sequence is CASSLWTVQETQYF. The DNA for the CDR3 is TGTGCCAGCAGCTTGTGGACGGTCCAAGAGACCCAGTACTTC.

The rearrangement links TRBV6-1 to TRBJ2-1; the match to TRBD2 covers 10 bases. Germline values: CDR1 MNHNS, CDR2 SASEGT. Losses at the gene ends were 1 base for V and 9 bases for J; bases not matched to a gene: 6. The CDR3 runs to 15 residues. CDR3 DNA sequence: TGTGCCAGCAGTGAAGGGCTAGCGGGAGCGGCTGAGCAGTTCTTC. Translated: CASSEGLAGAAEQFF.

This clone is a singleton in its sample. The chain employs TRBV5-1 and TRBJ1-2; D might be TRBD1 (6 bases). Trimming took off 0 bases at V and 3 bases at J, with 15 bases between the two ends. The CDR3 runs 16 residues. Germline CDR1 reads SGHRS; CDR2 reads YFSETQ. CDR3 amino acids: CASSLEGQPTYYGYTF. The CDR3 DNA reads TGCGCCAGCAGCTTGGAAGGACAGCCAACTTACTATGGCTACACCTTC.

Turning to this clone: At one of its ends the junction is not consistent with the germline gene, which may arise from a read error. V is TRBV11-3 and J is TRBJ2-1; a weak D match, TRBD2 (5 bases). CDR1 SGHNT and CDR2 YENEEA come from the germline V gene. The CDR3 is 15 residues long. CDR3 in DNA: TGTGCCAGCAGGGAGGCTAGCTCCTCCCACAATGAGCAGTTCTTC. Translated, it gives CASREASSSHNEQFF.

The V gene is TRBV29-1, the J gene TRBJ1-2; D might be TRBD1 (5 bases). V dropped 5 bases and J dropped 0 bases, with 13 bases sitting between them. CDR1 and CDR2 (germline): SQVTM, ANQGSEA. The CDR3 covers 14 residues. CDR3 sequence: CSVLGHSANYGYTF. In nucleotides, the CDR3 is TGCAGCGTTCTAGGACACTCTGCTAACTATGGCTACACCTTC.

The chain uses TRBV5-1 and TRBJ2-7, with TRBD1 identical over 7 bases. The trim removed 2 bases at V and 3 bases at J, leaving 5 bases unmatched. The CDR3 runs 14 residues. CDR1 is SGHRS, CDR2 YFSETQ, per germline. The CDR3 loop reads CASSLWDRRYEQYF. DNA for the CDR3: TGCGCCAGCAGCTTATGGGACAGACGCTACGAGCAGTACTTC.

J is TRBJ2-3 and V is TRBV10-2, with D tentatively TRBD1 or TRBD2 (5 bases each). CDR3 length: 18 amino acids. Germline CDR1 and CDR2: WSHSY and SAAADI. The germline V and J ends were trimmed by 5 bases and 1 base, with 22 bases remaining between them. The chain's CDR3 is CASSSGTLNFGGTDTQYF. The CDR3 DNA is TGCGCCAGCAGTTCCGGGACCTTAAACTTCGGAGGCACAGATACGCAGTATTTT.

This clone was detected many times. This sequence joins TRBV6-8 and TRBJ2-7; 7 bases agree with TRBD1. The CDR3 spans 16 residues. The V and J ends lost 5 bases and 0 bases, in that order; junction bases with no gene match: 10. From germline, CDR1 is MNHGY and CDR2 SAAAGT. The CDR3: CASSHTSGQISYEQYF. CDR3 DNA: TGTGCCAGCAGTCACACTTCGGGACAGATCTCCTACGAGCAGTACTTC.

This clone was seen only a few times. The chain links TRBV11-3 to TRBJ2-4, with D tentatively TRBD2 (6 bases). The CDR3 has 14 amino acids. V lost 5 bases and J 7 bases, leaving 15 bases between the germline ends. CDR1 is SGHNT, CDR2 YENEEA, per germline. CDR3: CASSAGSGENIQYF. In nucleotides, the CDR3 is TGTGCCAGCAGCGCGGGGTCCGGGGAGAACATTCAGTACTTC. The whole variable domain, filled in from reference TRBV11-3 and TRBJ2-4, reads EAGVVQSPRYKIIEKKQPVAFWCNPISGHNTLYWYLQNLGQGPELLIRYENEEAVDDSQLPKDRFSAERLKGVDSTLKIQPAELGDSAVYLCASSAGSGENIQYFGAGTRLSVL.

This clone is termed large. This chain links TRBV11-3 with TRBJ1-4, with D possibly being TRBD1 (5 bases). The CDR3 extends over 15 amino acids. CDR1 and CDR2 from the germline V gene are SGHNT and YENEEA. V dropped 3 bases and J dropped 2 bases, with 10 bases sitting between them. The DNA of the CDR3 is TGTGCCAGCAGCTTGGATGGGGCGACTAATGAAAAACTGTTTTTT. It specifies CASSLDGATNEKLFF. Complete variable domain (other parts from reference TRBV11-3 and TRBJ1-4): EAGVVQSPRYKIIEKKQPVAFWCNPISGHNTLYWYLQNLGQGPELLIRYENEEAVDDSQLPKDRFSAERLKGVDSTLKIQPAELGDSAVYLCASSLDGATNEKLFFGSGTQLSVL.

CDR3 sequence: CASSTGQAGGTQYF. The CDR3 region has the DNA TGCGCCAGCAGCACGGGACAGGCCGGTGGTACGCAGTATTTT. The chain employs TRBV5-1 and TRBJ2-3, with 8 bases fitting TRBD1. The CDR3 has 14 residues. The trim removed 4 bases at V and 8 bases at J, leaving 9 bases unmatched. Germline V gene sequence: CDR1 SGHRS, CDR2 YFSETQ.

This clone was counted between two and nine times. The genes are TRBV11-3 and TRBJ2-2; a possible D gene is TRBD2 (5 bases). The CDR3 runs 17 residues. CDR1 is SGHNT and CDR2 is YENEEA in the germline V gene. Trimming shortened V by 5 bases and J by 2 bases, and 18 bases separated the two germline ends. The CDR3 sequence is CASSQRGWLGNTGELFF. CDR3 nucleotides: TGTGCCAGCAGCCAACGAGGGTGGCTCGGCAACACCGGGGAGCTGTTTTTT.

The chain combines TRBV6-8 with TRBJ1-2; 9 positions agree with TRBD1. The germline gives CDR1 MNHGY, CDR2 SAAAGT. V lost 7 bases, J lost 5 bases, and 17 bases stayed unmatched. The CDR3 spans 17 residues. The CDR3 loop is CASTGGQGPSSIYGYTF. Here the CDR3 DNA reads TGTGCCAGCACTGGGGGACAGGGACCTTCCTCCATTTATGGCTACACCTTC.

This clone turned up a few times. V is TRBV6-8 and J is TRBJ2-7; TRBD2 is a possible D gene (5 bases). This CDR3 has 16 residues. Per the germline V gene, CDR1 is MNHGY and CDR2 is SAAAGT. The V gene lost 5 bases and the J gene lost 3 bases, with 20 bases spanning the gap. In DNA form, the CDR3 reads TGTGCCAGCAGTCCTGGAGGCAGGACCGTAAACTACGAGCAGTACTTC. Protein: CASSPGGRTVNYEQYF.